The rows below give T cell receptor beta chains drawn from one sample of a study of cytomegalovirus exposure and HLA in healthy donors. TCRdb's table, derived via immunoSEQ multiplex PCR, lists solely in-frame clones and lacks some. This table holds around 110,000 clones, approximately 80% found once. Material for sequencing was PBMCs. The receptors were gathered from a woman younger than 45 in good health and CMV-seronegative. The CDR3 runs from the conserved cysteine through the conserved F or W. Each record gives: CDR3 protein, CDR3 DNA, D gene, J gene, clone size, V gene. D genes are given only for firm matches. Rows give clone size only sometimes, using once, few, many, or a class for an expanded clone.

CDR3 protein: CASSAPPGQVNTEAFF
CDR3 DNA: TGTGCCAGCAGCGCCCCCCCGGGACAGGTGAACACTGAAGCTTTCTTT
D gene: TRBD1
J gene: TRBJ1-1
clone size: few
V gene: TRBV9

CDR3 protein: CASSLYMAGGDNEQFF
CDR3 DNA: TGTGCCAGCAGCTTATATATGGCGGGAGGGGACAATGAGCAGTTCTTC
D gene: TRBD2
J gene: TRBJ2-1
clone size: few
V gene: TRBV7-2

CDR3 protein: CASSLAPGQIYEQYF
CDR3 DNA: TGTGCCAGCAGCTTAGCCCCTGGGCAGATCTACGAGCAGTACTTC
D gene: NA
J gene: TRBJ2-7
clone size: medium-sized
V gene: TRBV11-2

CDR3 protein: CASSERGLAGLDTQYF
CDR3 DNA: TGTGCCAGCAGTGAAAGGGGACTAGCGGGTTTGGATACGCAGTATTTT
D gene: TRBD2
J gene: TRBJ2-3
clone size: NA
V gene: TRBV2

CDR3 protein: CASSETPKRGYTF
CDR3 DNA: TGTGCCAGCAGTGAGACTCCTAAACGTGGCTACACCTTC
D gene: NA
J gene: TRBJ1-2
clone size: NA
V gene: TRBV6-4

CDR3 protein: CASSWGAGVNEQFF
CDR3 DNA: TGTGCCAGCAGCTGGGGGGCGGGAGTCAATGAGCAGTTCTTC
D gene: NA
J gene: TRBJ2-1
clone size: NA
V gene: TRBV7-9

CDR3 protein: CASSPWARVEREGRGNEQFF
CDR3 DNA: TGTGCTAGCAGCCCATGGGCCAGGGTCGAAAGGGAGGGCCGGGGCAATGAGCAGTTCTTC
D gene: TRBD2
J gene: TRBJ2-1
clone size: NA
V gene: TRBV7-7

CDR3 protein: CASKNDFYEQYF
CDR3 DNA: TGCGCCAGCAAGAACGATTTCTACGAGCAGTACTTC
D gene: NA
J gene: TRBJ2-7
clone size: NA
V gene: TRBV5-1

CDR3 protein: CASSLDGRGYEQYF
CDR3 DNA: TGTGCCAGCAGCTTGGATGGCAGGGGGTACGAGCAGTACTTC
D gene: TRBD1
J gene: TRBJ2-7
clone size: NA
V gene: TRBV5-4

CDR3 protein: CASSLDTGLEQYF
CDR3 DNA: TGCGCCAGCAGCTTGGACACGGGTTTGGAGCAGTACTTC
D gene: NA
J gene: TRBJ2-7
clone size: NA
V gene: TRBV5-1

CDR3 protein: CAISPGGGAIDTQYF
CDR3 DNA: TGTGCCATCAGCCCCGGGGGTGGGGCCATAGATACGCAGTATTTT
D gene: NA
J gene: TRBJ2-3
clone size: NA
V gene: TRBV10-3

CDR3 protein: CATSREVLYEQYF
CDR3 DNA: TGTGCCACCAGCAGGGAGGTTCTCTACGAGCAGTACTTC
D gene: NA
J gene: TRBJ2-7
clone size: few
V gene: TRBV15

CDR3 protein: CASSFNRGSGYTF
CDR3 DNA: TGTGCCAGCAGTTTTAATCGGGGTTCTGGCTACACCTTC
D gene: NA
J gene: TRBJ1-2
clone size: NA
V gene: TRBV27

CDR3 protein: CASTSSDRKNNEQFF
CDR3 DNA: TGTGCCAGCACCTCCTCGGACAGGAAGAACAATGAGCAGTTCTTC
D gene: TRBD1
J gene: TRBJ2-1
clone size: NA
V gene: TRBV6-1

CDR3 protein: CASSQQGGEETQYF
CDR3 DNA: TGTGCCAGCAGCCAACAGGGAGGAGAAGAGACCCAGTACTTC
D gene: NA
J gene: TRBJ2-5
clone size: NA
V gene: TRBV14

CDR3 protein: CASSIDAIDGELFF
CDR3 DNA: TGTGCCAGTAGTATAGATGCGATTGACGGGGAGCTGTTTTTT
D gene: NA
J gene: TRBJ2-2
clone size: NA
V gene: TRBV19

CDR3 protein: CASSARDGRDTQYF
CDR3 DNA: TGTGCCAGCAGTGCGAGGGATGGGAGAGATACGCAGTATTTT
D gene: NA
J gene: TRBJ2-3
clone size: NA
V gene: TRBV6-4

CDR3 protein: CASSNTEEQYF
CDR3 DNA: TGTGCCAGCAGCAATACGGAGGAACAGTACTTC
D gene: NA
J gene: TRBJ2-7
clone size: NA
V gene: TRBV11-2

CDR3 protein: CASSYSIGLNQETQYF
CDR3 DNA: TGTGCCAGCAGTTACTCGATCGGACTAAACCAAGAGACCCAGTACTTC
D gene: NA
J gene: TRBJ2-5
clone size: few
V gene: TRBV6-5

CDR3 protein: CASSLSRGYGYTF
CDR3 DNA: TGTGCCAGCAGTTTATCCAGGGGCTATGGCTACACCTTC
D gene: NA
J gene: TRBJ1-2
clone size: few
V gene: TRBV28

CDR3 protein: CAWSADSSNQPQHF
CDR3 DNA: TGTGCCTGGAGTGCCGACAGTAGCAATCAGCCCCAGCATTTT
D gene: NA
J gene: TRBJ1-5
clone size: NA
V gene: TRBV30

CDR3 protein: CASSQSGQGIQPQHF
CDR3 DNA: TGTGCCAGCAGTCAGTCGGGACAGGGCATTCAGCCCCAGCATTTT
D gene: TRBD1
J gene: TRBJ1-5
clone size: NA
V gene: TRBV28

CDR3 protein: CASSEPAHSYGYTF
CDR3 DNA: TGTGCCAGCAGTGAACCTGCCCACAGCTATGGCTACACCTTC
D gene: NA
J gene: TRBJ1-2
clone size: NA
V gene: TRBV6-1

CDR3 protein: CASSRLGGGYNEQFF
CDR3 DNA: TGCGCCAGCAGCCGCCTGGGGGGAGGGTACAATGAGCAGTTCTTC
D gene: TRBD2
J gene: TRBJ2-1
clone size: few
V gene: TRBV4-1

CDR3 protein: CASNPGGTYEQYF
CDR3 DNA: TGTGCCAGCAACCCAGGGGGAACCTACGAGCAGTACTTC
D gene: TRBD1
J gene: TRBJ2-7
clone size: NA
V gene: TRBV7-3

CDR3 protein: CASRRGGRGETQYF
CDR3 DNA: TGTGCCAGCCGGCGGGGCGGGAGAGGTGAGACCCAGTACTTC
D gene: TRBD2
J gene: TRBJ2-5
clone size: NA
V gene: TRBV2

CDR3 protein: CAVSGRRDSYEQYF
CDR3 DNA: TGTGCCGTGAGCGGGAGAAGGGACTCCTACGAGCAGTACTTC
D gene: TRBD2
J gene: TRBJ2-7
clone size: NA
V gene: TRBV6-5

CDR3 protein: CASRLAGLNTGELFF
CDR3 DNA: TGTGCCAGCAGATTAGCGGGACTGAACACCGGGGAGCTGTTTTTT
D gene: TRBD2
J gene: TRBJ2-2
clone size: NA
V gene: TRBV6-5

CDR3 protein: CASSEAMTGAYNEQFF
CDR3 DNA: TGTGCCAGCAGTGAAGCGATGACGGGGGCCTACAATGAGCAGTTCTTC
D gene: NA
J gene: TRBJ2-1
clone size: NA
V gene: TRBV6-1

CDR3 protein: CASSYSGLNNQPQHF
CDR3 DNA: TGTGCCAGCAGTTACTCTGGACTGAACAATCAGCCCCAGCATTTT
D gene: NA
J gene: TRBJ1-5
clone size: NA
V gene: TRBV6-5

CDR3 protein: CASSKGTSPRSEQYF
CDR3 DNA: TGTGCCAGCAGCAAAGGGACTAGCCCCCGCTCCGAGCAGTACTTC
D gene: TRBD2
J gene: TRBJ2-7
clone size: NA
V gene: TRBV7-3

CDR3 protein: CASSPGQSFGTQYF
CDR3 DNA: TGTGCCAGCAGCCCGGGACAAAGTTTTGGGACCCAGTACTTC
D gene: NA
J gene: TRBJ2-5
clone size: NA
V gene: TRBV11-1

CDR3 protein: CASSPPSYEQYF
CDR3 DNA: TGTGCCAGCAGTCCTCCCTCCTACGAGCAGTACTTC
D gene: NA
J gene: TRBJ2-7
clone size: few
V gene: TRBV28

CDR3 protein: CASSLGGRTDTQYF
CDR3 DNA: TGTGCCAGCAGTTTAGGCGGCCGCACAGATACGCAGTATTTT
D gene: NA
J gene: TRBJ2-3
clone size: NA
V gene: TRBV28

CDR3 protein: CASSFPGSESTDTQYF
CDR3 DNA: TGTGCCAGCAGTTTTCCCGGGAGCGAAAGCACAGATACGCAGTATTTT
D gene: NA
J gene: TRBJ2-3
clone size: once
V gene: TRBV28

CDR3 protein: CAISESTGREETQYF
CDR3 DNA: TGTGCCATCAGTGAGTCAACGGGAAGGGAAGAGACCCAGTACTTC
D gene: NA
J gene: TRBJ2-5
clone size: few
V gene: TRBV10-3

CDR3 protein: CASSVDSRSYEQYF
CDR3 DNA: TGTGCCAGCAGCGTAGACTCCCGCTCCTACGAGCAGTACTTC
D gene: NA
J gene: TRBJ2-7
clone size: NA
V gene: TRBV9

CDR3 protein: CAWRLIGQGALTDTQYF
CDR3 DNA: TGTGCCTGGAGACTCATAGGACAGGGGGCGCTAACAGATACGCAGTATTTT
D gene: TRBD1
J gene: TRBJ2-3
clone size: NA
V gene: TRBV30

CDR3 protein: CASSQGQGTDTQYF
CDR3 DNA: TGCGCCAGCAGCCAGGGACAGGGCACAGATACGCAGTATTTT
D gene: TRBD1
J gene: TRBJ2-3
clone size: NA
V gene: TRBV5-1

CDR3 protein: CAWSVAGSYGYTF
CDR3 DNA: TGTGCCTGGAGTGTAGCCGGGAGCTATGGCTACACCTTC
D gene: NA
J gene: TRBJ1-2
clone size: NA
V gene: TRBV30

CDR3 protein: CASSKETGSSYEQYF
CDR3 DNA: TGTGCCAGTAGCAAGGAGACGGGGAGCTCCTACGAGCAGTACTTC
D gene: NA
J gene: TRBJ2-7
clone size: NA
V gene: TRBV19

CDR3 protein: CASSPSGTGDSGANVLTF
CDR3 DNA: TGTGCCAGCAGTCCTTCCGGGACAGGGGACTCTGGGGCCAACGTCCTGACTTTC
D gene: TRBD1
J gene: TRBJ2-6
clone size: NA
V gene: TRBV28

CDR3 protein: CASSSRRGGLAGGNEQFF
CDR3 DNA: TGTGCCAGCAGCTCCCGGCGGGGCGGCCTAGCGGGCGGCAATGAGCAGTTCTTC
D gene: TRBD2
J gene: TRBJ2-1
clone size: NA
V gene: TRBV5-4

CDR3 protein: CASSLFQALRGGETQYF
CDR3 DNA: TGTGCCAGCAGCTTATTTCAAGCTCTGCGCGGGGGCGAGACCCAGTACTTC
D gene: NA
J gene: TRBJ2-5
clone size: NA
V gene: TRBV7-8

CDR3 protein: CASSQGLLSNQPQHF
CDR3 DNA: TGTGCCAGTAGTCAGGGTCTCCTAAGCAATCAGCCCCAGCATTTT
D gene: NA
J gene: TRBJ1-5
clone size: NA
V gene: TRBV19

CDR3 protein: CASARGGGTDTQYF
CDR3 DNA: TGTGCCAGCGCGAGGGGGGGAGGTACAGATACGCAGTATTTT
D gene: NA
J gene: TRBJ2-3
clone size: NA
V gene: TRBV6-1

CDR3 protein: CASSLEQSSGANVLTF
CDR3 DNA: TGCGCCAGCAGCTTGGAACAGAGCTCTGGGGCCAACGTCCTGACTTTC
D gene: NA
J gene: TRBJ2-6
clone size: NA
V gene: TRBV5-1

CDR3 protein: CASSLGGDTQYF
CDR3 DNA: TGTGCCAGCAGCCTAGGGGGCGATACGCAGTATTTT
D gene: TRBD1
J gene: TRBJ2-3
clone size: NA
V gene: TRBV11-2

CDR3 protein: CASSLRTTSYEQYF
CDR3 DNA: TGTGCCAGCAGCTTACGTACTACCTCCTACGAGCAGTACTTC
D gene: NA
J gene: TRBJ2-7
clone size: NA
V gene: TRBV7-6

CDR3 protein: CASSPLTSGRVETQYF
CDR3 DNA: TGTGCCAGCAGCCCACTGACTAGCGGGAGGGTGGAGACCCAGTACTTC
D gene: TRBD2
J gene: TRBJ2-5
clone size: NA
V gene: TRBV6-6

CDR3 protein: CAWSMDSSSYEQYF
CDR3 DNA: TGTGCCTGGAGTATGGACTCGAGCTCCTACGAGCAGTACTTC
D gene: NA
J gene: TRBJ2-7
clone size: NA
V gene: TRBV30

CDR3 protein: CASSEIMGAGNEQYF
CDR3 DNA: TGTGCCAGCAGTGAAATTATGGGGGCGGGCAACGAGCAGTACTTC
D gene: NA
J gene: TRBJ2-7
clone size: NA
V gene: TRBV6-1

CDR3 protein: CASSEDSSSGNTIYF
CDR3 DNA: TGTGCCAGTAGTGAAGACAGCAGCTCTGGAAACACCATATATTTT
D gene: NA
J gene: TRBJ1-3
clone size: NA
V gene: TRBV19

CDR3 protein: CASNPTAGRQRQIYEQYF
CDR3 DNA: TGCGCCAGCAACCCAACAGCAGGAAGACAGCGACAGATTTACGAGCAGTACTTC
D gene: NA
J gene: TRBJ2-7
clone size: NA
V gene: TRBV23-1